This TCR beta chain was profiled in a study of blood T cell repertoires in COVID-19. Looking at the study overall: Samples representing acute and convalescent COVID-19 were sourced from the United States, Italy and Spain. From T cells, B-cell-depleted T cells, or PBMCs came the material, which was cDNA or gDNA.

This clone was seen only a few times. Per the original data handling: Nucleated cell number was recorded as an estimate derived from reference gene primer amplification. Using immunoSEQ multiplex PCR, the repertoire was profiled, and TCRdb retains in-frame clones only, with some absent. V, J and clone size are those of that table, while D and trimming were read from the DNA. The sample yields approximately 85,000 clones, just under 85% seen once. Germline CDR1 reads SGHTA; CDR2 reads FQGNSA. J was trimmed by 4 bases and V by 5 bases; bases with no gene match: 6. The CDR3 is 17 amino acids. V gene TRBV7-2 combines with J gene TRBJ2-2, with 14 bases matching TRBD2. The receptor was derived from a woman in her 70s with active or convalescent COVID-19. The sample taken for sequencing was peripheral blood. The CDR3 here is CASSLVGTSGGTGELFF. CDR3 nucleotides: TGTGCCAGCAGCCTAGTGGGGACTAGCGGGGGCACCGGGGAGCTGTTTTTT.